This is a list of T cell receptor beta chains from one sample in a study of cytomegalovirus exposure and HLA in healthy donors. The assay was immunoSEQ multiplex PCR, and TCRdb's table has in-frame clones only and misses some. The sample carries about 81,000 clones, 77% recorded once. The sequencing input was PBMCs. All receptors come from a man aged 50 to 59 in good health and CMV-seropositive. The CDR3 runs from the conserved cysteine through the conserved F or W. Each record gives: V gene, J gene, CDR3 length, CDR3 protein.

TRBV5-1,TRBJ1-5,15,CASSSNPGSNQPQHF
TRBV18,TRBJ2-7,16,CASSPRTRLDSYEQYF
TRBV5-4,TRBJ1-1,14,CASSLNLGTTEAFF
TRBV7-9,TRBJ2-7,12,CASSQTSDEQYF
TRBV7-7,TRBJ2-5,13,CASSSTGIETQYF
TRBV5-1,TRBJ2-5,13,CASRGTGGLTQYF
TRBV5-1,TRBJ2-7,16,CASSLGLAGGLYEQYF
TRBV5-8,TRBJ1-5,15,CASSSRDRDFQPQHF
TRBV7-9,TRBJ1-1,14,CASSFDRLNTEAFF
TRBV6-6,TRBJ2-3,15,CASSGLSGVTDTQYF
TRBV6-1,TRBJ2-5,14,CASREGRPQETQYF
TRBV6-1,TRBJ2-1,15,CASSDKEASSSEQFF
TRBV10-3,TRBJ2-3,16,CAISGIERENTDTQYF
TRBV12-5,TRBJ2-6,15,CASGQGGAGANVLTF
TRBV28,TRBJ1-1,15,CASSLVRTGVTEAFF
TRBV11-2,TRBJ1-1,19,CASSLVSVRREGWNTEAFF
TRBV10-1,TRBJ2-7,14,CASSELRELGEQYF
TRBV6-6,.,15,CASSYGSGRVYEQYF
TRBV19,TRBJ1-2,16,CASIHTPGALGYGYTF
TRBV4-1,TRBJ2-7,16,CASSQAWPTGIHEQYF
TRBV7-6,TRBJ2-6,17,CASSSRTGSSGANGLTF
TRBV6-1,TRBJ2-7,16,CASSDGGQSKRYEQYF
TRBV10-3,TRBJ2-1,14,CAISESELAHEQFF
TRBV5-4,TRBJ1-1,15,CASSWGWGGNTEAFF
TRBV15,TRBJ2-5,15,CATSRDLGLEETQYF
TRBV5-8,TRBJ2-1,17,CASLELAAPSSYNEQFF
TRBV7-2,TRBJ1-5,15,CASSLSWGGNQPQHF
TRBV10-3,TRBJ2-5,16,CAISGGLGQLQETQYF
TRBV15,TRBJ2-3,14,CATSRDRPGDTQYF
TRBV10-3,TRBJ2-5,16,CAISEWTSGRQETQYF
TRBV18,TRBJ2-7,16,CASSPEGLAGDYEQYF
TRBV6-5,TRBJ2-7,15,CASSYSQRDPYEQYF
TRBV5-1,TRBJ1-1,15,CASSLELQGNTEAFF
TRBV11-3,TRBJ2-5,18,CASSLGEGNIGFKETQYF
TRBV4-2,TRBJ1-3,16,CASSQVVGGTGNTIYF
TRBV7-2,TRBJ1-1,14,CASSSQGGHTEAFF
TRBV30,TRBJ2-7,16,CAWSVGGASGSYEQYF
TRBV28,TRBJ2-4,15,CASSRQGRLDSIQYF
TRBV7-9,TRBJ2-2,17,CASSLARQGADTGELFF
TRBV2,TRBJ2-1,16,CASSGESPLLYNEQFF
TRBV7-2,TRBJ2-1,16,CASSEGGLAGGYEQFF
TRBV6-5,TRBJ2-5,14,CASSKGVESMTQYF
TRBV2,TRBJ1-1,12,CASSFMNTEAFF
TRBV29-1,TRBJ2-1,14,CSVRTSGTYNEQFF
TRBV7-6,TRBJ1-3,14,CASSRTGPGNTIYF
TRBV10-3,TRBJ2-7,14,CAIRDTSGRERQYF
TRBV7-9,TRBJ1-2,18,CASSLETGGAPTTRGYTF
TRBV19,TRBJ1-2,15,CASSIVNRGRGGYTF
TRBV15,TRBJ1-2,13,CATSRNTGDGYTF
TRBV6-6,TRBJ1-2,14,CASSYSAVSYGYTF
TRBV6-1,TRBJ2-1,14,CASSEDGTVHEQFF
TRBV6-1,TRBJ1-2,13,CASRVRGNYGYTF
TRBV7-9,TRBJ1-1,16,CASSSALQGQGAEAFF